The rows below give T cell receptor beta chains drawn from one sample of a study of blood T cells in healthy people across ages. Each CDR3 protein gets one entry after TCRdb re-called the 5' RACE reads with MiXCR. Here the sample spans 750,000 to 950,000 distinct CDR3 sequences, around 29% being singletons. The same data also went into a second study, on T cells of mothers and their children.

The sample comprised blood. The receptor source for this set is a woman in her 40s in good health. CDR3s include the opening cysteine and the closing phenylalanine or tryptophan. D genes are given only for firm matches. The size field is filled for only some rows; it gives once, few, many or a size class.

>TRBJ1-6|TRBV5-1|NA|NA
CASGLGSNSPLHF
TGCGCCAGCGGACTAGGGAGTAATTCACCCCTCCACTTT
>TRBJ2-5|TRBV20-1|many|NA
CSASWGSGYQETQYF
TGCAGTGCTAGCTGGGGTAGCGGCTACCAAGAGACCCAGTACTTC
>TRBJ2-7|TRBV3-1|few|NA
CASSQEGVYEQYF
TGTGCCAGCAGCCAAGAAGGAGTCTACGAGCAGTACTTC
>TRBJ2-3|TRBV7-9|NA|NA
CASTQSAFTDTQYF
TGTGCCAGCACGCAATCGGCATTCACAGATACGCAGTATTTT
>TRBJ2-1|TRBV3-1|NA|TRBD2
CASSPAGLAPFF
TGTGCCAGCAGCCCCGCGGGACTAGCTCCGTTCTTC
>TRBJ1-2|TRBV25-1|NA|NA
CASSGPVTGYGYTF
TGTGCCAGCAGTGGCCCTGTGACTGGGTATGGCTACACCTTC
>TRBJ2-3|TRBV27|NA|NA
CASSPKVVTDTQYF
TGTGCCAGCAGTCCTAAGGTGGTTACAGATACGCAGTATTTT
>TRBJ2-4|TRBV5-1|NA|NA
CVSSLGSGRPLEQYF
TGCGTCAGCAGCTTGGGAAGCGGCAGACCTCTGGAGCAGTACTTC
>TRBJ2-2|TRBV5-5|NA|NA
CASDVLGGNTGELFF
TGTGCCAGTGACGTGCTGGGAGGGAACACCGGGGAGCTGTTTTTT
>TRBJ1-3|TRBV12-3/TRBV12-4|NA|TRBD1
CASSPPVRGRRNTIYF
TGTGCCAGCAGCCCTCCCGTGAGGGGGCGTAGAAACACCATATATTTT